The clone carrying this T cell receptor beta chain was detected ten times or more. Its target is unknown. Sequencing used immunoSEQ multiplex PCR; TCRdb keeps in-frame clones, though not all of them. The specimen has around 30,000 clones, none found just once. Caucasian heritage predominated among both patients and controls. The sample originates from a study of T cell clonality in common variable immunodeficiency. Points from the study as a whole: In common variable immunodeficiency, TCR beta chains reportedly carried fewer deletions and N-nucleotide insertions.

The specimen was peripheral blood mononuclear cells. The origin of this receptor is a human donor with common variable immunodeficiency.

The part of the CDR3 DNA that was read is TGTGCCACCAGCTCGCGGACTGAAACAGATACG. Its translation is CATSSRTETDT. The whole CDR3 is CATSSRTETDTQYF. The chain is built from TRBV15 and TRBJ2-3, with a weak D call TRBD2 (5 bases). The read is 3 residues too short to cover the CDR3 end, so that end is filled in from the germline J gene. V lost 5 bases to trimming and J lost 3 bases, with 12 bases between them. Germline V gene data show CDR1 as LNHNV and CDR2 as YYDKDF (reference sequence). CDR3 size: 14 residues.